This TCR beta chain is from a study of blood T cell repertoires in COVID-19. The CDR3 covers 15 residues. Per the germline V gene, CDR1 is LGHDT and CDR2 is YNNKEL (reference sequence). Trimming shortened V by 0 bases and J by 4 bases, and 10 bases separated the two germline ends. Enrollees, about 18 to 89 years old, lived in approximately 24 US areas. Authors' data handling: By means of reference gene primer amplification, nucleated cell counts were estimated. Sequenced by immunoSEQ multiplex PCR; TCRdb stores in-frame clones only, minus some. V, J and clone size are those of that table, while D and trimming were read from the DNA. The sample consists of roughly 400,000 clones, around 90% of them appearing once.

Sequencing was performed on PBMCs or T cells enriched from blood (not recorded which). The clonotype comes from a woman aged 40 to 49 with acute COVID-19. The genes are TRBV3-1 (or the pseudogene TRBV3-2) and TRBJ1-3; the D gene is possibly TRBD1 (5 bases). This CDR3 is CASSQDSGRGNTIYF. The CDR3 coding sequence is TGTGCCAGCAGCCAAGACTCAGGGAGGGGAAACACCATATATTTT.